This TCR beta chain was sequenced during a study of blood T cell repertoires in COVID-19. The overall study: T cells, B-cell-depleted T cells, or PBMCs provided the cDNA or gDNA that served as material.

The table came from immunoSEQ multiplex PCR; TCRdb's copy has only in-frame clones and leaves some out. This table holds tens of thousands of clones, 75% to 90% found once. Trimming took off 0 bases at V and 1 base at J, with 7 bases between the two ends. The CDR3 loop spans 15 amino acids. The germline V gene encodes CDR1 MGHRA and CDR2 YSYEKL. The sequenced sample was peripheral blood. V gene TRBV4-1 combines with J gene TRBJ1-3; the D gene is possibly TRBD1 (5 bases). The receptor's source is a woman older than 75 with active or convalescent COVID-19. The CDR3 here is CASSQDPGSGNTIYF. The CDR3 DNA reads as TGCGCCAGCAGCCAAGACCCAGGGTCTGGAAACACCATATATTTT.